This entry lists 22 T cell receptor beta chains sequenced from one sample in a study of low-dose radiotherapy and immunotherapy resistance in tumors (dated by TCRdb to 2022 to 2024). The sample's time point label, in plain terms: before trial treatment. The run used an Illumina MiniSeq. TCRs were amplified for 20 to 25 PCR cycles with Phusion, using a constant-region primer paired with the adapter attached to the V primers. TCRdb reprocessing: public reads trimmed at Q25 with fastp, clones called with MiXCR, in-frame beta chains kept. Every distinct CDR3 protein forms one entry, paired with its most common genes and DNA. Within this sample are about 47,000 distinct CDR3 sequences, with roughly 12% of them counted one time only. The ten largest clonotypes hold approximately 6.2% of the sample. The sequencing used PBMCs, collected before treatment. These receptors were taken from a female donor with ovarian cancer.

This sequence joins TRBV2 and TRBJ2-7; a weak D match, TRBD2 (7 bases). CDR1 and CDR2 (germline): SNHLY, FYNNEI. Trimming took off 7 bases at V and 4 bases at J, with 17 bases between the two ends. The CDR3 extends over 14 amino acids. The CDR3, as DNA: TGTGCCAGCACCCGAGGGGAGGGGGGTTACGAGCAGTACTTC. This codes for CASTRGEGGYEQYF.

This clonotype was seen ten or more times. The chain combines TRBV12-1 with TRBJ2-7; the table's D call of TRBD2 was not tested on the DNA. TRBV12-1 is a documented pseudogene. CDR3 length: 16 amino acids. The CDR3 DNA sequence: TGTGCCAGCAGCAGTTCTGTTCAGGGCCGCGCGTACGAGCAGTACTTC. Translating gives CASSSSVQGRAYEQYF.

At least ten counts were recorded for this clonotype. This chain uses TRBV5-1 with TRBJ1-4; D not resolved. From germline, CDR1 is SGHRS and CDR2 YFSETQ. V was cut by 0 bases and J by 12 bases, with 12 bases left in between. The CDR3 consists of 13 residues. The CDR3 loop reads CASSLEERPELFF. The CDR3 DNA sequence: TGCGCCAGCAGCTTGGAAGAGCGGCCGGAACTGTTTTTT.

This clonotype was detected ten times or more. The CDR3 DNA reads as TGTGCCAGCAGTCTTTGGGGGGATACGCAGTATTTT. Protein product: CASSLWGDTQYF. This chain joins TRBV7-2 and TRBJ2-3; D may correspond to TRBD1 or TRBD2 (5 bases each). Trimming shortened V by 6 bases and J by 6 bases, and 10 bases separated the two germline ends. The CDR3 length is 12 residues. The germline gives CDR1 SGHTA, CDR2 FQGNSA. The full variable domain, with the rest looked up from reference TRBV7-2 and TRBJ2-3, is GAGVSQSPSNKVTEKGKDVELRCDPISGHTALYWYRQSLGQGLEFLIYFQGNSAPDKSGLPSDRFSAERTGGSVSTLTIQRTQQEDSAVYLCASSLWGDTQYFGPGTRLTVL.

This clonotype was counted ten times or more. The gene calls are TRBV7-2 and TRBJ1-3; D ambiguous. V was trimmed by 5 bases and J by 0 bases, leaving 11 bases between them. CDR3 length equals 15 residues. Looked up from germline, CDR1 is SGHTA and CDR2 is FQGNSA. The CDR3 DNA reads TGTGCCAGCAGCCCCTACGGTAGCTCTGGAAACACCATATATTTT. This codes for CASSPYGSSGNTIYF.

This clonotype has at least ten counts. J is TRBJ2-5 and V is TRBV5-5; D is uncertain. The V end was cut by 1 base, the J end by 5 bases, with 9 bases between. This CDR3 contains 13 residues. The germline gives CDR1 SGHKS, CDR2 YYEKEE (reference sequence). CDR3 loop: CASSLSGAETQYF. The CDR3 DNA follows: TGTGCCAGCAGCTTGTCCGGTGCGGAGACCCAGTACTTC.

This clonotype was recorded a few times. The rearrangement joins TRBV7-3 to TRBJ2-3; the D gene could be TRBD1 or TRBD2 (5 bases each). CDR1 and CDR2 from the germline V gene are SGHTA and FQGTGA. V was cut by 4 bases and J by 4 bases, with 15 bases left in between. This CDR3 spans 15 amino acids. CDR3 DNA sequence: TGTGCCAGCAGCTCCCAGGGACGCGAGGCAGATACGCAGTATTTT. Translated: CASSSQGREADTQYF.

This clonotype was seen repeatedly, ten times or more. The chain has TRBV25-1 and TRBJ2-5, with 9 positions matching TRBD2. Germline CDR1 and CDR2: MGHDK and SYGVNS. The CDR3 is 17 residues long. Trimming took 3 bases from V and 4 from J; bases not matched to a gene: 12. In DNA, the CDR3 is TGTGCCAGCAGTGACCCCTCCGGGCTAGCGGGGATAGAGACCCAGTACTTC. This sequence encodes CASSDPSGLAGIETQYF.

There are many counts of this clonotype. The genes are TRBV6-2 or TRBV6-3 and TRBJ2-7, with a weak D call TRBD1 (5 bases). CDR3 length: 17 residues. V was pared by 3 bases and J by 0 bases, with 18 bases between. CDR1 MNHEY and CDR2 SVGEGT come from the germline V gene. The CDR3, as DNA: TGTGCCAGCAGTTATTTTGGTAGGGGTCTACCCTCCTACGAGCAGTACTTC. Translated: CASSYFGRGLPSYEQYF.

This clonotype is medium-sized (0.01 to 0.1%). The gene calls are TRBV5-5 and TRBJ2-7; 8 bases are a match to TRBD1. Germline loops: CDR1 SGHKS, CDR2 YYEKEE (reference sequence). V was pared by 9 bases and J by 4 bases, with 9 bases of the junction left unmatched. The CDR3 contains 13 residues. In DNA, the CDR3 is TGTGCCACCGGCGGGACAGGCGAGTACGAGCAGTACTTC. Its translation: CATGGTGEYEQYF.

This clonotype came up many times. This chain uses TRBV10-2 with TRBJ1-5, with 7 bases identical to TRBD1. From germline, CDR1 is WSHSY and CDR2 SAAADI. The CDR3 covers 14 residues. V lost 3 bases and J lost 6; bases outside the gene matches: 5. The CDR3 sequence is CASSDDRVRQPQHF. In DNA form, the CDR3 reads TGCGCCAGCAGTGACGACAGGGTACGTCAGCCCCAGCATTTT.

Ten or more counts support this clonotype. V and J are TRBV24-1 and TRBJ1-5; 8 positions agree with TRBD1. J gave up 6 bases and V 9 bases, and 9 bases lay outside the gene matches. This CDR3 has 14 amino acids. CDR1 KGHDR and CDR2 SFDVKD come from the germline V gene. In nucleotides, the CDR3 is TGTGCCACCTCTGGACAGGGAGGAGTTCAGCCCCAGCATTTT. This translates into CATSGQGGVQPQHF.

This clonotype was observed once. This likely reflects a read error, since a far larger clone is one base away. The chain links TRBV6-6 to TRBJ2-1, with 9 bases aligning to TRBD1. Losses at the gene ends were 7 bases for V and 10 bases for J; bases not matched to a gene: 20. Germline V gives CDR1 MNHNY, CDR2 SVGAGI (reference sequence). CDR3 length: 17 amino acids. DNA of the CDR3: TGTGCCAGCACCAGACCCGGGACAGGGATCGAAACCTACGAGCAGTTCTTC. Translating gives CASTRPGTGIETYEQFF.

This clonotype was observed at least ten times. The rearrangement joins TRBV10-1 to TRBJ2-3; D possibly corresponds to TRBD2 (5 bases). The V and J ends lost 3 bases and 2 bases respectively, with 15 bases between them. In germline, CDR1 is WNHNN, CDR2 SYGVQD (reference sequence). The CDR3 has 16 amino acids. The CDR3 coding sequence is TGCGCCAGCAGTGATCGGGCTAGCAGAACCACAGATACGCAGTATTTT. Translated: CASSDRASRTTDTQYF.

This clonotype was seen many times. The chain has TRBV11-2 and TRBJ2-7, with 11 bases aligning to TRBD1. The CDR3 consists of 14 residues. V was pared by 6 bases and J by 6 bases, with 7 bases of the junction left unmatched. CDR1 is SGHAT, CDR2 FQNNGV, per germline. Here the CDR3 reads CASRDGTGGLEQYF. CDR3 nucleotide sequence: TGTGCCAGCAGGGACGGGACAGGGGGTCTCGAGCAGTACTTC.

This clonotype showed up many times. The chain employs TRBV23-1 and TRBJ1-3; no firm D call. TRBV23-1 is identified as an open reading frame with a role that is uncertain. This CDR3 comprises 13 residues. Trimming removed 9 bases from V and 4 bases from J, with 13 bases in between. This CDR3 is CASTTARGNTIYF. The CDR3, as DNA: TGCGCCAGTACGACGGCCAGAGGAAACACCATATATTTT.

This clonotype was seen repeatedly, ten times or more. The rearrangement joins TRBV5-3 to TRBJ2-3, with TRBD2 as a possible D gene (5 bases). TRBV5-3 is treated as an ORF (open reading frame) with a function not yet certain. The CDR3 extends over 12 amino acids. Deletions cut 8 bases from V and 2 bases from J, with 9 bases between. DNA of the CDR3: TGTGCCAGCAGCGGCTTCACAGATACGCAGTATTTT. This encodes CASSGFTDTQYF.

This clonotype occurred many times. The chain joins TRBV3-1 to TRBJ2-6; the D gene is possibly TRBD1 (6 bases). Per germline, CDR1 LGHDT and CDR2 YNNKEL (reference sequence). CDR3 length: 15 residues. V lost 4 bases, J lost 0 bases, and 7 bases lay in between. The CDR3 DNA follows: TGTGCCAGCAGCCCGGACAGCTCTGGGGCCAACGTCCTGACTTTC. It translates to CASSPDSSGANVLTF. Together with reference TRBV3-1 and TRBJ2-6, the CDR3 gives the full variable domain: DTAVSQTPKYLVTQMGNDKSIKCEQNLGHDTMYWYKQDSKKFLKIMFSYNNKELIINETVPNRFSPKSPDKAHLNLHINSLELGDSAVYFCASSPDSSGANVLTFGAGSRLTVL.

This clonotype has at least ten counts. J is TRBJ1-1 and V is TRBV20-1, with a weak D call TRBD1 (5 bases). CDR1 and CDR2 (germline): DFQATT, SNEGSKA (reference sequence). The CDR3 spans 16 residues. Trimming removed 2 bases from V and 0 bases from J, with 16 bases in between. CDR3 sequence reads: CSARPRGRSMNTEAFF. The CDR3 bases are TGCAGTGCTAGACCCCGGGGCAGAAGCATGAACACTGAAGCTTTCTTT.

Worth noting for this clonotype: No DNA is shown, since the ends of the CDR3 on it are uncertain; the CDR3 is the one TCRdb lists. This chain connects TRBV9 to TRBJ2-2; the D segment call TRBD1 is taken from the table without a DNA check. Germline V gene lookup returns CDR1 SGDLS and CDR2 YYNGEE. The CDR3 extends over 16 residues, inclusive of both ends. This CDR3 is CASSVGTVNTGELFFF.

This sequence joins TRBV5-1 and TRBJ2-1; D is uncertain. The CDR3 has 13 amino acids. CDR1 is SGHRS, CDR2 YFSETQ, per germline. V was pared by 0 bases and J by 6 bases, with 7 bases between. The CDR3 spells CASSLDWGNEQFF. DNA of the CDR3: TGCGCCAGCAGCTTGGACTGGGGCAATGAGCAGTTCTTC.

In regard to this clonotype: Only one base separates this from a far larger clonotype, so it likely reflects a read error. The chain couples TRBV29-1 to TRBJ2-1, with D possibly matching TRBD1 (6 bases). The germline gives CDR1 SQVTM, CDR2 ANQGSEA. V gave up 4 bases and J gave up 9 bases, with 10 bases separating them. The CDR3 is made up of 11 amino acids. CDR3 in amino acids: CSVARGSEQFF. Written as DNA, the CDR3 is TGCAGCGTTGCTAGGGGGAGTGAGCAGTTCTTC.